One and the same sample provided the 18 T cell receptor beta chains below, sequenced in a study of beta chain features in type 1 diabetes. These receptors' targets are unknown. Sequencing targeted expressed TCRB transcripts, as all isolated RNA had been reverse transcribed. Measured with immunoSEQ multiplex PCR; TCRdb has only the in-frame clones, and not every one. The sample lists more than 200,000 clones, roughly 16% occurring once. Whole-study findings and limits: TCRB CDR3s from Type 1 diabetes patients were moderately but significantly shorter in all four CD4+ subsets.

Input material: naive CD4+ T cells from blood. These receptors originate from a man aged 25-45 years with type 1 diabetes.

This clone has a handful of counts. The chain links TRBV2 to TRBJ2-7; D is perhaps TRBD1 (6 bases). The CDR3 is made up of 13 amino acids. Germline V gene data show CDR1 as SNHLY and CDR2 as FYNNEI. Trimming took 6 bases from V and 0 from J, leaving 9 bases between them. The CDR3 nucleotides are TGTGCCAGCAGAGAGGACAGCTCCTACGAGCAGTACTTC. Its translation is CASREDSSYEQYF.

This clone came up a few times. V is TRBV29-1 and J is TRBJ1-1; TRBD1 might be the D (5 bases). Germline V gene data show CDR1 as SQVTM and CDR2 as ANQGSEA. The CDR3 has 11 amino acids. V lost 4 bases, J lost 9 bases, and 12 bases lay in between. DNA of the CDR3: TGCAGCGTTGTCGGGACCTTCCAAGCTTTCTTT. Translated: CSVVGTFQAFF.

This clone has only a few counts. Other DNA sequences from this sample encode an identical CDR3 as well. The chain combines TRBV30 with TRBJ1-5, with D hard to call. V was cut by 2 bases and J by 2 bases, with 4 bases left in between. Per germline, CDR1 GTSNPN and CDR2 SVGIG (reference sequence). This CDR3 spans 12 amino acids. The CDR3: CAWSRGNQPQHF. CDR3 DNA sequence: TGTGCCTGGAGTAGGGGCAATCAGCCCCAGCATTTT.

This clone was found a few times. V gene TRBV29-1 combines with J gene TRBJ2-7; tentative D call: TRBD1 (5 bases). V shed 4 bases and J shed 0 bases, with 13 bases lying between them. The germline CDR1 and CDR2 sequences are SQVTM and ANQGSEA. The CDR3 has 14 residues. The CDR3, as DNA: TGCAGCGTTGGGACACGGATTAGCTCCTACGAGCAGTACTTC. Translating it yields CSVGTRISSYEQYF.

This clone was seen a few times. The V gene is TRBV4-2, the J gene TRBJ2-1, with 7 bases matching TRBD2. The J segment lost 0 bases and the V segment lost 4 bases, leaving 15 bases of the junction unmatched. CDR1 and CDR2 (germline): LGHNA, YNFKEQ. The CDR3 totals 19 residues. The CDR3 DNA follows: TGTGCCAGCAGCCCCGGGGAGGGCGGGGCGAGGAGCTCCTACAATGAGCAGTTCTTC. Its protein product is CASSPGEGGARSSYNEQFF.

This chain links TRBV27 with TRBJ2-7; D is ambiguous. V dropped 5 bases and J dropped 3 bases, with 11 bases sitting between them. This CDR3 has 13 residues. Germline V gene sequence: CDR1 MNHEY, CDR2 SMNVEV (reference sequence). CDR3 DNA sequence: TGTGCCAGCAGTCGCCTAGGGTACTACGAGCAGTACTTC. Protein: CASSRLGYYEQYF.

The rearrangement joins TRBV27 to TRBJ1-4; 7 bases agree with TRBD1. Germline assignment: CDR1 MNHEY and CDR2 SMNVEV (reference sequence). The CDR3 extends over 14 amino acids. V lost 7 bases and J lost 8; bases outside the gene matches: 10. The CDR3 loop is CASNQGGTEEKLFF. In DNA, the CDR3 is TGTGCCAGCAACCAGGGGGGAACGGAGGAAAAACTGTTTTTT.

This clone has a handful of counts. This chain joins TRBV25-1 and TRBJ2-3, with 9 bases aligning to TRBD2. CDR1 is MGHDK and CDR2 is SYGVNS in the germline V gene. The ends lost 2 bases at V and 5 bases at J; junction bases unmatched: 5. This CDR3 has 15 amino acids. The CDR3 sequence is CASSEVAGVGDTQYF. CDR3 DNA: TGTGCCAGCAGTGAAGTAGCGGGAGTTGGAGATACGCAGTATTTT.

The rearrangement links TRBV29-1 to TRBJ1-1, with a weak D call TRBD1 (6 bases). The CDR3 totals 13 residues. From germline, CDR1 is SQVTM and CDR2 ANQGSEA. V lost 5 bases and J lost 0, with 10 bases in between. CDR3 sequence: CSVWDMMNTEAFF. The DNA of the CDR3 is TGCAGCGTTTGGGACATGATGAACACTGAAGCTTTCTTT.

V gene TRBV7-2 combines with J gene TRBJ2-5, with 10 nucleotides matching TRBD2. V lost 6 bases and J lost 3; bases outside the gene matches: 7. The length of the CDR3 is 15 residues. Germline loops: CDR1 SGHTA, CDR2 FQGNSA. The CDR3 loop is CASSFGGTSEETQYF. DNA for the CDR3: TGTGCCAGCAGTTTTGGAGGGACTAGCGAAGAGACCCAGTACTTC.

This clone turned up a few times. The rearrangement joins TRBV29-1 to TRBJ1-1, with D tentatively TRBD1 (6 bases). Germline V lookup: CDR1 SQVTM, CDR2 ANQGSEA. V shed 7 bases and J shed 0 bases, with 12 bases lying between them. The CDR3 consists of 13 residues. CDR3 bases: TGCAGCGCGATTGGACAGCTGAACACTGAAGCTTTCTTT. This gives the protein CSAIGQLNTEAFF. Drawing the rest from reference TRBV29-1 and TRBJ1-1, the complete variable domain is SAVISQKPSRDICQRGTSLTIQCQVDSQVTMMFWYRQQPGQSLTLIATANQGSEATYESGFVIDKFPISRPNLTFSTLTVSNMSPEDSSIYLCSAIGQLNTEAFFGQGTRLTVV.

Points on this clone: Within the sample, other DNA sequences also encode this same CDR3. This sequence joins TRBV28 and TRBJ2-5; 9 nucleotides agree with TRBD2. Germline CDR1 and CDR2: MDHEN and SYDVKM. There are 12 residues in the CDR3. V dropped 5 bases and J dropped 5; count of bases not matched to a gene: 0. Here the CDR3 reads CASSSGRETQYF. CDR3 DNA: TGTGCCAGCAGTAGCGGGAGGGAGACCCAGTACTTC.

The chain combines TRBV9 with TRBJ2-5; D is unclear. This CDR3 has 14 amino acids. CDR1 SGDLS and CDR2 YYNGEE come from the germline V gene. Trimming cost V 0 bases and J 3 bases, with 9 bases left between them. The DNA for the CDR3 is TGTGCCAGCAGCGTAGGCGCCTCCGAAGAGACCCAGTACTTC. Encoded protein: CASSVGASEETQYF.

The chain carries TRBV30 and TRBJ2-1, with 12 bases fitting TRBD2. The CDR3 runs to 13 residues. The V segment lost 7 bases and the J segment 7 bases; nucleotides outside the gene matches: 5. CDR1 is GTSNPN, CDR2 SVGIG, per germline (reference sequence). This CDR3 reads CAFSSGRGNEQFF. CDR3 DNA: TGTGCCTTTTCTAGCGGGAGGGGGAATGAGCAGTTCTTC.

This clone was seen only a few times. The chain recombines TRBV6-5 with TRBJ2-5, with D maybe TRBD2 (5 bases). This CDR3 contains 14 residues. V was cut by 6 bases and J by 3 bases, with 14 bases left in between. The germline V gene has CDR1 MNHEY and CDR2 SVGAGI. Here the CDR3 DNA reads TGTGCCAGCAGCCGCGCTTCCGGGGAAGAGACCCAGTACTTC. Encoded protein: CASSRASGEETQYF.

The genes are TRBV19 and TRBJ2-5; tentative D call: TRBD2 (6 bases). V was clipped by 3 bases and J by 4 bases, with 12 bases between them. The germline V gene encodes CDR1 LNHDA and CDR2 SQIVND (reference sequence). CDR3 length equals 14 residues. The CDR3 DNA reads TGTGCCAGTAGTATTAATTGGGGAGGAGAGACCCAGTACTTC. Protein product: CASSINWGGETQYF.

The rearrangement joins TRBV5-1 to TRBJ2-1, with D unclear. The CDR3 is 14 residues long. Germline V gene sequence: CDR1 SGHRS, CDR2 YFSETQ. V was pared by 0 bases and J by 3 bases, with 7 bases between. This CDR3 is CASSLALVYNEQFF. The CDR3 nucleotides read TGCGCCAGCAGCTTGGCCCTCGTCTACAATGAGCAGTTCTTC.

The chain uses TRBV10-3 and TRBJ1-4; possible D gene TRBD1, 5 bases. Trimming took off 5 bases at V and 6 bases at J, with 13 bases between the two ends. The length of the CDR3 is 14 residues. Germline CDR1 reads ENHRY; CDR2 reads SYGVKD. The CDR3 is CAISSQGGDEKLFF. In nucleotides, the CDR3 is TGTGCCATCAGTTCCCAGGGTGGCGATGAAAAACTGTTTTTT.